The present T cell receptor beta chain was sequenced within a study of T cells in Graves' hyperthyroidism and ophthalmopathy. Overall study findings and caveats: Separating ophthalmopathy from stable hyperthyroidism was achieved by a 13 V-J model.

Exclusion of patients followed from uncontrolled infection, other autoimmune disease, pregnancy or lactation. Blood from later-ophthalmopathy patients was taken at first hyperthyroidism diagnosis. The germline CDR1 and CDR2 sequences are MDHEN and SYDVKM. Between the trimmed V and J ends, which lost 6 bases and 8 bases, there was a span of 13 bases. The CDR3 length is 13 residues. This clonotype has a count of ten or more. Its cognate antigen is unknown. It was RNA transcripts that yielded the amplified TCR beta CDR3 regions. Initially, a first-round RT-PCR of the TCR CDR3 employed the HTBI primer set. TCRdb fed the multiplex PCR reads into MiXCR, producing one record per CDR3 protein. The sample holds some 380,000 distinct CDR3 sequences; approximately 13% are singletons and the top ten take 20%.

The source of this sequence is a man aged 30 to 45 with Graves' hyperthyroidism that later progressed to Graves' ophthalmopathy. The V call is TRBV28, the J call TRBJ2-2; D uncertain. The sequenced material came from blood. CDR3 sequence: CASRDRLLGELFF. The CDR3 DNA follows: TGTGCCAGCAGGGATCGACTCCTTGGGGAGCTGTTTTTT.